The 24 T cell receptor beta chains in this list originate from one sample, sequenced in a study of CD8+ T cells in alopecia areata (dated by TCRdb to about 2018). In light of the paper, this sample's time point label describes: baseline before oral tofacitinib. The library was prepared using the immunoSEQ multiplex PCR assay. RNA was extracted from all samples and reverse transcribed into cDNA as template for TCR sequencing. The source is immuneACCESS, and TCRdb retained only in-frame sequences with V and J called. Part of the clones is not carried over; for the studies checked, unresolved V genes explain less than half of this, and the remainder is unexplained. The sample includes 180,000 or so clones, with around 63% observed a single time. The ten largest clones capture around 1.8% of the sample. The sequenced sample was CD4+ T cells sorted from blood, obtained at week 0. These receptors all stem from a human donor with alopecia areata.

This clone was recorded a few times. The V call is TRBV29-1, the J call TRBJ1-4; D not resolved. The CDR3 totals 13 residues. CDR1 SQVTM and CDR2 ANQGSEA come from the germline V gene. V was cut by 5 bases and J by 8 bases, with 15 bases left in between. CDR3 nucleotide sequence: TGCAGCGTTCTGCCCTCATCGGGGGAAAAACTGTTTTTT. Translating it yields CSVLPSSGEKLFF. Supplemented by reference TRBV29-1 and TRBJ1-4, the full variable domain reads SAVISQKPSRDICQRGTSLTIQCQVDSQVTMMFWYRQQPGQSLTLIATANQGSEATYESGFVIDKFPISRPNLTFSTLTVSNMSPEDSSIYLCSVLPSSGEKLFFGSGTQLSVL.

In this sample, this clone turned up once. The gene calls are TRBV15 and TRBJ2-1, with TRBD1 matching 8 bases. Germline V lookup: CDR1 LNHNV, CDR2 YYDKDF (reference sequence). This CDR3 has 15 residues. Unmatched junction bases numbered 8, after V lost 2 bases and J lost 8 bases. CDR3 sequence: CATSRPQGVRDEQFF. The CDR3 region has the DNA TGTGCCACCAGCAGACCACAGGGGGTGCGGGATGAGCAGTTCTTC.

The J gene is TRBJ2-2, the V gene TRBV7-7; D uncertain. The germline V and J ends were trimmed by 5 bases and 4 bases, with 8 bases remaining between them. Per the germline V gene, CDR1 is SSHAT and CDR2 is FNYEAQ (reference sequence). This CDR3 has 13 residues. The CDR3 loop reads CASSISRTGELFF. In DNA form, the CDR3 reads TGTGCCAGCAGCATAAGTCGCACCGGGGAGCTGTTTTTT.

V usage is TRBV4-3 and J usage is TRBJ2-2, with D possibly TRBD2 on 6 matching bases. V lost 2 bases and J 3 bases, leaving 13 bases between the germline ends. CDR3 length: 16 residues. CDR1 LGHNA and CDR2 YSLEER come from the germline V gene. Here the CDR3 DNA reads TGCGCCAGCAGCCAAAGCACCCGGGGGTACACCGGGGAGCTGTTTTTT. This encodes CASSQSTRGYTGELFF.

The chain uses TRBV2 and TRBJ2-2; maybe TRBD1 (6 bases). The ends were cut back, 9 bases at V and 1 base at J, with 12 bases in the middle. The CDR3 is 14 amino acids. CDR1 and CDR2 from the germline V gene are SNHLY and FYNNEI. The CDR3 region is CASSGHQNTGELFF. For the CDR3, the DNA is TGTGCCAGTTCGGGACACCAGAACACCGGGGAGCTGTTTTTT.

This clone occurred a few times. The CDR3 bases are TGCGCCAGCAGCCAGTCTAGCGGGGGGGCGTACACCGGGGAGCTGTTTTTT. Amino acids: CASSQSSGGAYTGELFF. The J gene is TRBJ2-2, the V gene TRBV4-1, with TRBD2 matching 12 bases. CDR1 and CDR2 from the germline V gene are MGHRA and YSYEKL. V trimming: 3 bases; J trimming: 3 bases; junction bases outside the gene matches: 5. CDR3 size: 17 residues.

The V and J genes are TRBV7-6 and TRBJ1-6; 10 nucleotides line up with TRBD1. CDR1 is SGHVS and CDR2 is FNYEAQ in the germline V gene. J was trimmed by 9 bases and V by 5 bases; bases with no gene match: 4. There are 14 residues in the CDR3. CDR3 sequence reads: CASSGDRGASPLHF. As DNA, the CDR3 is TGTGCCAGCAGCGGGGACAGGGGAGCTTCACCCCTCCACTTT.

The table lists this clone with a few counts. This rearrangement joins TRBV4-3 to TRBJ2-2; TRBD1 matches 7 bases. Trimming cost V 0 bases and J 0 bases; bases outside gene matches: 7. The CDR3 extends over 18 amino acids. Germline V gives CDR1 LGHNA, CDR2 YSLEER. This CDR3 is CASSQEVGTVPNTGELFF. DNA for the CDR3: TGCGCCAGCAGCCAAGAGGTCGGGACAGTTCCGAACACCGGGGAGCTGTTTTTT.

The chain couples TRBV7-8 to TRBJ2-1, with D unresolved. V was shortened by 8 bases and J by 6 bases, with 8 bases between the two germline ends. The CDR3 is 11 amino acids. In germline, CDR1 is SGHVS, CDR2 FQNEAQ. CDR3 region: CASGMFNEQFF. As DNA, the CDR3 is TGTGCCAGCGGTATGTTCAATGAGCAGTTCTTC.

The rearrangement links TRBV5-4 to TRBJ2-1; 9 nucleotides align to TRBD2. The CDR3 spans 15 residues. Trimming took 1 base from V and 5 from J; bases not matched to a gene: 4. Germline V gene data show CDR1 as SGHNT and CDR2 as YYREEE (reference sequence). The CDR3 region has the DNA TGTGCCAGCAGCTTGTTGGCTAGCGGGGACAATGAGCAGTTCTTC. Its translation: CASSLLASGDNEQFF.

The chain recombines TRBV27 with TRBJ1-1; D is possibly TRBD1 (6 bases). This CDR3 is built from 16 residues. Per the germline V gene, CDR1 is MNHEY and CDR2 is SMNVEV (reference sequence). V was shortened by 0 bases and J by 1 base, with 12 bases between the two germline ends. CDR3 DNA sequence: TGTGCCAGCAGTTTATCGAGCTCGGGGGCGAACACTGAAGCTTTCTTT. This gives the protein CASSLSSSGANTEAFF.

The V call is TRBV30, the J call TRBJ2-1; 7 bases are shared with TRBD1. Germline CDR1 and CDR2: GTSNPN and SVGIG (reference sequence). V was pared by 2 bases and J by 3 bases, with 1 base of the junction left unmatched. The CDR3 is 13 amino acids. CDR3 region: CAWSRDSYNEQFF. CDR3 in DNA: TGTGCCTGGAGTCGGGACAGCTACAATGAGCAGTTCTTC.

The chain recombines TRBV29-1 with TRBJ1-1; no definite D call. This CDR3 comprises 12 residues. The V end lost 5 bases, the J end lost 5 bases, and 12 bases lay between the germline ends. Germline CDR1 is SQVTM and CDR2 is ANQGSEA. CDR3 protein: CSVRREGTEAFF. Written as DNA, the CDR3 is TGCAGCGTTCGGAGGGAAGGTACTGAAGCTTTCTTT.

The chain recombines TRBV29-1 with TRBJ2-3; 12 bases agree with TRBD2. Germline V gene data show CDR1 as SQVTM and CDR2 as ANQGSEA. The CDR3 covers 14 residues. V dropped 7 bases and J dropped 8; count of bases not matched to a gene: 10. This chain's CDR3 is CSASTSGGRGTQYF. DNA of the CDR3: TGCAGCGCTTCTACTAGCGGGGGGCGTGGTACGCAGTATTTT.

The rearrangement links TRBV5-1 to TRBJ2-5; 9 positions match TRBD2. V shed 8 bases and J 5 bases; nucleotides not matched to a gene: 10. The length of the CDR3 is 14 residues. Germline CDR1 reads SGHRS; CDR2 reads YFSETQ. The CDR3 here is CASTVSGGRETQYF. CDR3 DNA sequence: TGCGCCAGTACAGTTAGCGGGGGTCGGGAGACCCAGTACTTC.

The chain is built from TRBV18 and TRBJ1-1; 7 nucleotides align to TRBD1. The junction had 8 bases not matched to a gene; V was cut back by 6 bases and J by 1 base. Germline lookup yields CDR1 KGHSH and CDR2 LQKENI. There are 15 residues in the CDR3. CDR3 DNA sequence: TGTGCCAGCTCGCTCGACCGGGACAGGAACACTGAAGCTTTCTTT. This encodes CASSLDRDRNTEAFF. The full variable domain, its missing parts supplied by reference TRBV18 and TRBJ1-1, is NAGVMQNPRHLVRRRGQEARLRCSPMKGHSHVYWYRQLPEEGLKFMVYLQKENIIDESGMPKERFSAEFPKEGPSILRIQQVVRGDSAAYFCASSLDRDRNTEAFFGQGTRLTVV.

The chain employs TRBV18 and TRBJ2-5, with D perhaps matching TRBD1 (6 bases). CDR1 KGHSH and CDR2 LQKENI come from the germline V gene. The CDR3 contains 13 residues. V dropped 6 bases and J dropped 0 bases, with 8 bases sitting between them. This chain's CDR3 is CASSGTYQETQYF. CDR3 nucleotides: TGTGCCAGCTCCGGGACATACCAAGAGACCCAGTACTTC.

This clone has only a few counts. V gene TRBV29-1 combines with J gene TRBJ2-2; D possibly corresponds to TRBD2 (6 bases). Germline CDR1 SQVTM, CDR2 ANQGSEA. V was cut by 7 bases and J by 8 bases, with 14 bases left in between. This CDR3 comprises 12 residues. CDR3 nucleotides: TGCAGCGCCGTCCCCCGGGGGGGGGAGCTGTTTTTT. It is translated as CSAVPRGGELFF.

The rearrangement links TRBV30 to TRBJ1-5; 9 bases align to TRBD1. The junction had 7 bases not matched to a gene; V was cut back by 0 bases and J by 7 bases. Per the germline V gene, CDR1 is GTSNPN and CDR2 is SVGIG (reference sequence). The CDR3 sequence is 15 residues long. The CDR3 is CAWSVGGQGGQPQHF. The CDR3 coding sequence is TGTGCCTGGAGTGTAGGGGGACAGGGCGGACAGCCCCAGCATTTT.

The V call is TRBV20-1, the J call TRBJ1-2, with a tentative D call TRBD1 (5 bases). The V end was cut by 6 bases, the J end by 8 bases, with 13 bases between. The CDR3 extends over 11 amino acids. Germline loops: CDR1 DFQATT, CDR2 SNEGSKA (reference sequence). For the CDR3, the DNA is TGCAGTGCGGCAGGGTTCGGGGGCTACACCTTC. It specifies CSAAGFGGYTF.

J is TRBJ2-7 and V is TRBV9; the match to TRBD2 covers 12 bases. The CDR3 length is 15 residues. V lost 0 bases and J lost 3; bases outside the gene matches: 1. The germline V gene has CDR1 SGDLS and CDR2 YYNGEE. As DNA, the CDR3 is TGTGCCAGCAGCGTAGGGACTAGCGGGGTCTACGAGCAGTACTTC. Its protein is CASSVGTSGVYEQYF.

The gene calls are TRBV5-1 and TRBJ1-4, with D tentatively TRBD1 (5 bases). CDR3 length: 14 residues. V gave up 4 bases and J gave up 5 bases, with 12 bases separating them. Germline V lookup: CDR1 SGHRS, CDR2 YFSETQ. CDR3 sequence reads: CASSLRGINEKLFF. CDR3 nucleotide sequence: TGCGCCAGCAGCCTTCGGGGGATAAATGAAAAACTGTTTTTT.

With respect to this clone: The sample holds other DNA sequences that translate to the same CDR3. The chain employs TRBV29-1 and TRBJ2-7, with 8 nucleotides matching TRBD1. Germline V gene sequence: CDR1 SQVTM, CDR2 ANQGSEA. This CDR3 spans 14 amino acids. Germline trimming cut 4 bases from V and 3 bases from J; bases unmatched to any gene: 8. The CDR3, as DNA: TGCAGCGTTGGCCCGCGACAGGGGAACTACGAGCAGTACTTC. Its protein product is CSVGPRQGNYEQYF.

CDR3 nucleotide sequence: TGCAGCGTTGCCGGGGGGAAGAACACCGGGGAGCTGTTTTTT. Amino acids: CSVAGGKNTGELFF. The chain has TRBV29-1 and TRBJ2-2; 7 nucleotides line up with TRBD2. The CDR3 is 14 residues long. The germline V gene has CDR1 SQVTM and CDR2 ANQGSEA. The trim removed 4 bases at V and 1 base at J, leaving 3 bases unmatched.